The following is a T cell receptor (beta chain) sequence with its context. The antigen is not known. V was trimmed by 3 bases and J by 10 bases, leaving 13 bases between them. CDR1 and CDR2 from the germline V gene are MGHRA and YSYEKL. The CDR3 is 14 residues long. The data were obtained in a study of lymphopenia after photon versus proton radiotherapy. Study results and caveats: Post-nadir diversity loss with photons came from oligoclonal expansion, particularly CD8+ Temra cells. Only patients who died were analyzed for survival; proton advantage is unproven. In patients who died, overall survival fell as post-nadir TCR diversity dropped more. Relative stability marked proton patients; photon patients lost diversity and naive cells.

Profiled with immunoSEQ multiplex PCR; TCRdb holds only in-frame clones, not every one. The sample lists some 70,000 clones, 87% occurring once. Sequenced material: peripheral blood, taken from a patient treated with proton-based radiotherapy. This receptor was taken from a man older than 75 with esophageal cancer. The rearrangement links TRBV4-1 to TRBJ1-6; D is uncertain. CDR3 DNA sequence: TGCGCCAGCAGCCAGTTGGGTATTGGATCACCCCTCCACTTT. It yields the protein CASSQLGIGSPLHF.